This record covers a single T cell receptor (beta chain). As yet, its antigen is unknown. One end of the junction is discordant with germline, which a read error may explain. Each CDR3 protein is one row after TCRdb ran MiXCR on the 5' RACE reads. The repertoire includes about 340,000 distinct CDR3 sequences, approximately 22% of them detected once, and roughly 13% sits in the top ten. This CDR3 spans 14 amino acids. The source of the sample is a study of CD8 T cells in ankylosing spondylitis. Study-wide points: Significantly higher representation of disease-linked clones was reported for matched ankylosing spondylitis synovial fluid. Within peripheral blood, clones linked to disease were CD8+ and relatively rare.

The receptor was isolated from a male donor with ankylosing spondylitis or in good health (not recorded which). The chain couples TRBV12-3 or TRBV12-4 to TRBJ2-3; 7 bases agree with TRBD2. Sequencing input: blood, either unsorted or a sorted T cell fraction (not recorded which). As DNA, the CDR3 is TGTGCCTGCAGCTTCGCGGGGGTCACAGATACGCAGTATTTT. It specifies CACSFAGVTDTQYF.